A selection of T cell receptor beta chains follows, all from one sample in a study of blood T cell repertoires in COVID-19. The repertoire was sequenced with immunoSEQ multiplex PCR; TCRdb's copy has only in-frame clones and lacks some. Of about 200,000 clones listed, around 85% are singletons. Sequenced sample: peripheral blood. The source is a man in his sixties with COVID-19, enrolled during active disease. CDR3s include the opening cysteine and the closing phenylalanine or tryptophan. Fields, in order: V gene, CDR3 protein.

TRBV6-2/TRBV6-3	CASSYSLTSIGYTF
TRBV10-3	CAISEGQGNYGYTF
TRBV19	CASTTGYYGYTF
TRBV7-9	CASSLDRGGYTF
TRBV5-1	CASSRAGVNYGYTF
TRBV7-9	CASSPMSREQFF
TRBV28	CAVEGTSQNNEQFF
TRBV5-4	CASSRGQVEQKLFF
TRBV18	CASSPPRTVGNTIYF
TRBV10-3	CAINVRGLGTREHEQYF
TRBV5-1	CASSFGQGGPQHF
TRBV5-4	CASSPGLGNQPQHF
TRBV28	CASSSHSVEETQYF
TRBV10-2	CASSELGGGTSYEQYF
TRBV7-9	CASSPDRGNYGYTF
TRBV7-9	CASSPDRGSPGYTF
TRBV11-2	CASSSDSLSGNTIYF
TRBV28	CASSPLDRRTDTQYF
TRBV27	CASNSLAASYNEQFF
TRBV5-5	CASSYRGPREQYF
TRBV9	CAGGQGPTTEAFF
TRBV5-4	CASSVTGTAPYEQYF
TRBV21-1	CASSPNHGYGYTF
TRBV28	CASSPSGKRPGANVLTF
TRBV18	CASSPLQGDTEAFF
TRBV2	CASGDRGRHQPQHF
TRBV27	CASSLSLAGGYNEQFF
TRBV6-5	CASTPSVGEVNEQFF
TRBV27	CASSFLRRDRDPDTQYF
TRBV27	CASSFRGKRNQPQHF
TRBV3-1/TRBV3-2	CASPTMRRSSGNTIYF
TRBV5-1	CASSWQGGDTEAFF
TRBV28	CASTAGGVRGNTEAFF
TRBV20-1	CSASHRGGTDTQYF
TRBV7-9	CASSLTRVSGNTIYF
TRBV2	CASRETGRDYGYTF
TRBV3-1/TRBV3-2	CASSRPTTQSSYNEQFF
TRBV19	CASSIPSGQGGQPQHF
TRBV12-3/TRBV12-4	CASSRQGWTEAFF
TRBV2	CASSVRGWYEQYF
TRBV7-2	CASSGGRSYNEQFF
TRBV21-1	CASSNAPGQDLSNQPQHF
TRBV12-3/TRBV12-4	CASSFQGNYGYTF
TRBV6-5	CASSPQNTEAFF
TRBV19	CASTLGREIMNTEAFF
TRBV10-1	CASPHGTGTYEQYF
TRBV9	CASSLGETKNNEQFF